The 32 T cell receptor beta chains below were found in one sample sequenced in a study of T cell changes during pregnancy in multiple sclerosis. TCRdb's copy holds only in-frame clones and misses some; the assay was immunoSEQ multiplex PCR. The sample holds more than 35,000 clones, around nine tenths seen once. This specimen consisted of CD4+ T cells from peripheral blood mononuclear cells, obtained in the first trimester of pregnancy. The receptors stem from a female donor in good health, enrolled as a control in a pregnancy study.

The chain couples TRBV13 to TRBJ1-5; 7 positions match TRBD1. V shed 5 bases, J shed 2 bases, and the junction held 3 bases outside the gene matches. This CDR3 has 14 residues. Germline CDR1 and CDR2: PRHDT and FYEKMQ (reference sequence). The CDR3 is CASSKDRGNQPQHF. The CDR3 coding sequence is TGTGCCAGCAGCAAAGACAGGGGCAATCAGCCCCAGCATTTT.

The CDR3: CASSLEEVAYEQYF. For the CDR3, the DNA is TGTGCCAGCAGCTTAGAGGAGGTAGCCTACGAGCAGTACTTC. The gene calls are TRBV7-6 and TRBJ2-7, with D possibly TRBD2 on 5 matching bases. Trimming pared 1 base from V and 2 bases from J, leaving 9 bases between. Germline CDR1 reads SGHVS; CDR2 reads FNYEAQ. The CDR3 totals 14 residues. Full variable domain (remainder filled in from reference TRBV7-6 and TRBJ2-7): GAGVSQSPRYKVTKRGQDVALRCDPISGHVSLYWYRQALGQGPEFLTYFNYEAQQDKSGLPNDRFSAERPEGSISTLTIQRTEQRDSAMYRCASSLEEVAYEQYFGPGTRLTVT.

CDR3 in DNA: TGTGCTAGTGGTTTGGCGACAGCAGAAATTTACAATGAGCAGTTCTTC. Residues: CASGLATAEIYNEQFF. The chain carries TRBV12-5 and TRBJ2-1, with D possibly being TRBD1 (5 bases). V was clipped by 1 base and J by 4 bases, with 14 bases between them. The CDR3 contains 16 residues. Germline lookup yields CDR1 LGHNT and CDR2 FRNRAP.

J is TRBJ1-4 and V is TRBV4-1; tentative D call: TRBD1 (6 bases). CDR3 length: 16 amino acids. V was pared by 1 base and J by 5 bases, with 14 bases between. Germline-derived CDR1 and CDR2 are MGHRA and YSYEKL. The CDR3 DNA is TGCGCCAGCAGCCAAGGGTCCCAGGGGAAGAATGAAAAACTGTTTTTT. The encoded protein is CASSQGSQGKNEKLFF.

This sequence joins TRBV19 and TRBJ2-3, with TRBD2 matching over 8 bases. Per germline, CDR1 LNHDA and CDR2 SQIVND (reference sequence). V shed 7 bases, J shed 0 bases, and the junction held 3 bases outside the gene matches. The CDR3 extends over 14 amino acids. CDR3 sequence (DNA): TGTGCCAGTAACAAGCGGGGGAGCACAGATACGCAGTATTTT. Protein sequence: CASNKRGSTDTQYF.

The gene calls are TRBV28 and TRBJ1-2; the D gene is possibly TRBD1 (6 bases). V lost 5 bases, J lost 4 bases, and 17 bases lay in between. Germline V gene sequence: CDR1 MDHEN, CDR2 SYDVKM. The length of the CDR3 is 15 residues. The CDR3 nucleotides read TGTGCCAGCAGTGGGCGCCCGGGGGGGCCCTATGGCTACACCTTC. This codes for CASSGRPGGPYGYTF.

The chain combines TRBV11-2 with TRBJ1-1; D may be TRBD1 (6 bases). Per the germline V gene, CDR1 is SGHAT and CDR2 is FQNNGV. Trimming cost V 7 bases and J 4 bases, with 19 bases left between them. The CDR3 sequence is 15 residues long. As DNA, the CDR3 is TGTGCCAGCACAACATACAGGGAATTTGGCACTGAAGCTTTCTTT. Its translation: CASTTYREFGTEAFF.

The V gene is TRBV15, the J gene TRBJ1-5, with 10 bases lining up with TRBD1. This CDR3 spans 18 amino acids. CDR1 LNHNV and CDR2 YYDKDF come from the germline V gene (reference sequence). V dropped 1 base and J dropped 6; count of bases not matched to a gene: 12. Here the CDR3 DNA reads TGTGCCACCAGCAGAGGGCTGGGACAGGGGAAAAGGGCTCAGCCCCAGCATTTT. The encoded protein is CATSRGLGQGKRAQPQHF.

The count of this clone is one. CDR3 sequence: CASSGRARTDTQYF. The CDR3 DNA is TGTGCCAGCAGCGGGAGGGCTCGCACAGATACGCAGTATTTT. The J gene is TRBJ2-3, the V gene TRBV7-9; 7 bases fit TRBD2. The CDR3 runs to 14 residues. Germline CDR1 reads SEHNR; CDR2 reads FQNEAQ (reference sequence). J gave up 1 base and V 5 bases, and 3 bases lay outside the gene matches.

The chain has TRBV6-5 and TRBJ1-5; D is uncertain. Trimming pared 6 bases from V and 4 bases from J, leaving 10 bases between. This CDR3 region has 13 residues. Germline assignment: CDR1 MNHEY and CDR2 SVGAGI. The CDR3 nucleotides are TGTGCCAGCAGCTTCCAGGTTAATCAGCCCCAGCATTTT. Encoded protein: CASSFQVNQPQHF.

With regard to this clone: Additional DNA sequences in this sample encode the identical CDR3. The chain uses TRBV4-1 and TRBJ1-2; no reliable D call. Germline CDR1 is MGHRA and CDR2 is YSYEKL. V lost 0 bases, J lost 4 bases, and 6 bases lay in between. This CDR3 contains 13 residues. CDR3 bases: TGCGCCAGCAGCCAAGATCCAGGCTATGGCTACACCTTC. Protein product: CASSQDPGYGYTF.

This clone has only one observation. Here the CDR3 DNA reads TGCAGCGGACAGGGCCCATACGAGCAGTACTTC. This gives the protein CSGQGPYEQYF. This chain connects TRBV29-1 to TRBJ2-7, with TRBD1 matching over 7 bases. The CDR3 consists of 11 residues. The V gene end was trimmed by 7 bases and the J gene end by 4 bases; junction bases not matched to a gene: 4. CDR1 SQVTM and CDR2 ANQGSEA come from the germline V gene.

The genes are TRBV7-9 and TRBJ2-1; 8 bases agree with TRBD2. The CDR3 is 16 residues long. J was trimmed by 2 bases and V by 5 bases; bases with no gene match: 8. Germline CDR1 is SEHNR and CDR2 is FQNEAQ (reference sequence). The CDR3 nucleotides read TGTGCCAGCAGCCCTACCTACGGGGGGGCCTACAATGAGCAGTTCTTC. It translates to CASSPTYGGAYNEQFF.

V usage is TRBV5-4 and J usage is TRBJ2-3, with TRBD2 as a possible D gene (6 bases). V was pared by 0 bases and J by 0 bases, with 11 bases between. The CDR3 has 16 residues. The germline CDR1 and CDR2 sequences are SGHNT and YYREEE (reference sequence). The CDR3 region is CASSLESGLSTDTQYF. The CDR3 DNA follows: TGTGCCAGCAGCTTGGAGAGCGGACTAAGCACAGATACGCAGTATTTT. Filled out from reference TRBV5-4 and TRBJ2-3, the complete variable domain reads ETGVTQSPTHLIKTRGQQVTLRCSSQSGHNTVSWYQQALGQGPQFIFQYYREEENGRGNFPPRFSGLQFPNYSSELNVNALELDDSALYLCASSLESGLSTDTQYFGPGTRLTVL.

The chain employs TRBV23-1 and TRBJ1-5; D ambiguous. TRBV23-1 has ORF status, its function being uncertain. Deletions cut 4 bases from V and 0 bases from J, with 7 bases between. The CDR3 has 14 residues. Here the CDR3 reads CASSLGSSNQPQHF. The CDR3 DNA is TGCGCCAGCAGTCTTGGGAGTAGCAATCAGCCCCAGCATTTT.

This clone turned up a few times. J is TRBJ1-6 and V is TRBV27; D gene ambiguous. CDR1 MNHEY and CDR2 SMNVEV come from the germline V gene (reference sequence). This CDR3 spans 15 amino acids. The V end lost 5 bases, the J end lost 7 bases, and 15 bases lay between the germline ends. The CDR3 nucleotides are TGTGCCAGCAGTACGCGAACAGCACCAAATTCACCCCTCCACTTT. Its protein product is CASSTRTAPNSPLHF.

The chain links TRBV4-1 to TRBJ2-3, with TRBD2 matching over 11 bases. The CDR3 sequence is 17 residues long. Germline V gene data show CDR1 as MGHRA and CDR2 as YSYEKL. The ends lost 0 bases at V and 6 bases at J; junction bases unmatched: 8. The CDR3 DNA reads TGCGCCAGCAGCCAAGATTTTAGCGGGGGGGCAAGGGATACGCAGTATTTT. As protein: CASSQDFSGGARDTQYF.

This chain connects TRBV15 to TRBJ2-5, with 12 bases fitting TRBD2. With V trimmed by 1 base and J by 5 bases, 11 bases remained unmatched. Germline lookup yields CDR1 LNHNV and CDR2 YYDKDF (reference sequence). The CDR3 sequence is 18 residues long. CDR3 coding DNA: TGTGCCACCAGCAGAGGGGCCCGCGGACTAGCGGGGTCGGAGACCCAGTACTTC. Translation: CATSRGARGLAGSETQYF.

The rearrangement joins TRBV7-6 to TRBJ2-1; 8 nucleotides match TRBD1. The CDR3 loop spans 17 amino acids. Germline CDR1 and CDR2: SGHVS and FNYEAQ. V was pared by 1 base and J by 5 bases, with 10 bases of the junction left unmatched. CDR3: CASSLVPWTGTNNEQFF. The CDR3 region has the DNA TGTGCCAGCAGCTTAGTCCCTTGGACAGGGACAAACAATGAGCAGTTCTTC.

The gene calls are TRBV2 and TRBJ2-6, with 7 bases aligning to TRBD2. Germline CDR1 reads SNHLY; CDR2 reads FYNNEI. The CDR3 is 15 amino acids. V trimming: 5 bases; J trimming: 4 bases; junction bases outside the gene matches: 5. This CDR3 is CASSKGRGGANVLTF. In DNA form, the CDR3 reads TGTGCCAGCAGTAAGGGGCGGGGGGGGGCCAACGTCCTGACTTTC.

The V and J genes are TRBV14 and TRBJ1-3; the D is unclear. This CDR3 spans 16 amino acids. The V gene's germline CDR1 is SGHDN and CDR2 FVKESK. The V end lost 3 bases, the J end lost 2 bases, and 14 bases lay between the germline ends. DNA for the CDR3: TGTGCCAGCAGCCATCACGGCGGGGTAGCTGGAAACACCATATATTTT. It translates to CASSHHGGVAGNTIYF. The complete variable domain, with remaining parts taken from reference TRBV14 and TRBJ1-3, reads EAGVTQFPSHSVIEKGQTVTLRCDPISGHDNLYWYRRVMGKEIKFLLHFVKESKQDESGMPNNRFLAERTGGTYSTLKVQPAELEDSGVYFCASSHHGGVAGNTIYFGEGSWLTVV.

The rearrangement uses TRBV7-9 and TRBJ1-4, with D possibly being TRBD1 (6 bases). Looked up from germline, CDR1 is SEHNR and CDR2 is FQNEAQ (reference sequence). CDR3 length equals 15 residues. V lost 5 bases, J lost 10 bases, and 20 bases lay in between. CDR3 sequence: CASSRSGENEGKLFF. CDR3 bases: TGTGCCAGCAGCCGCTCAGGGGAGAATGAAGGAAAACTGTTTTTT. The full variable domain, its missing parts supplied by reference TRBV7-9 and TRBJ1-4, is DTGVSQNPRHKITKRGQNVTFRCDPISEHNRLYWYRQTLGQGPEFLTYFQNEAQLEKSRLLSDRFSAERPKGSFSTLEIQRTEQGDSAMYLCASSRSGENEGKLFFGSGTQLSVL.

V usage is TRBV9 and J usage is TRBJ2-5; the match to TRBD2 covers 8 bases. This CDR3 spans 14 amino acids. Germline V gene data show CDR1 as SGDLS and CDR2 as YYNGEE. V lost 4 bases to trimming and J lost 5 bases; unmatched junction nucleotides: 7. Here the CDR3 reads CASSFSGGRETQYF. CDR3 nucleotide sequence: TGTGCCAGCAGCTTCTCGGGGGGGAGGGAGACCCAGTACTTC. Looking up the rest from reference TRBV9 and TRBJ2-5 gives the full variable domain: DSGVTQTPKHLITATGQRVTLRCSPRSGDLSVYWYQQSLDQGLQFLIQYYNGEERAKGNILERFSAQQFPDLHSELNLSSLELGDSALYFCASSFSGGRETQYFGPGTRLLVL.

The V gene is TRBV18, the J gene TRBJ2-5; D is undetermined. This CDR3 is built from 12 residues. The V gene's germline CDR1 is KGHSH and CDR2 LQKENI. V was trimmed by 2 bases and J by 4 bases, leaving 5 bases between them. For the CDR3, the DNA is TGTGCCAGCTCACCAGGCAGAGAGACCCAGTACTTC. It yields the protein CASSPGRETQYF.

J is TRBJ1-1 and V is TRBV11-3; TRBD1 matches at 7 bases. From germline, CDR1 is SGHNT and CDR2 YENEEA. Trimming at V came to 5 bases and at J to 8 bases, leaving 8 bases not matched to a gene. This CDR3 comprises 13 residues. For the CDR3, the DNA is TGTGCCAGCAGCCCTTACCTGGACAGGGAAGCTTTCTTT. Its protein is CASSPYLDREAFF.

This chain joins TRBV7-2 and TRBJ1-2; 7 nucleotides match TRBD1. This CDR3 has 14 amino acids. Losses at the gene ends were 4 bases for V and 4 bases for J; bases not matched to a gene: 6. From germline, CDR1 is SGHTA and CDR2 FQGNSA. The CDR3 DNA follows: TGTGCCAGCAGCTCCAGGGGGGAAGGCTATGGCTACACCTTC. This sequence encodes CASSSRGEGYGYTF.

This chain joins TRBV5-1 and TRBJ2-5; TRBD2 agrees at 11 bases. The V gene's germline CDR1 is SGHRS and CDR2 YFSETQ. V lost 3 bases and J lost 3; bases outside the gene matches: 4. The CDR3 covers 15 residues. Written as DNA, the CDR3 is TGCGCCAGCAGCTCCCTAGCGGGGGGAGAAGAGACCCAGTACTTC. Amino acid sequence: CASSSLAGGEETQYF.

The CDR3 region is CASSFNMNTEAFF. The DNA for the CDR3 is TGTGCCAGCAGCTTCAACATGAACACTGAAGCTTTCTTT. The V call is TRBV11-3, the J call TRBJ1-1; D not resolved. The CDR3 is 13 amino acids. The V end lost 3 bases, the J end lost 0 bases, and 5 bases lay between the germline ends. Looked up from germline, CDR1 is SGHNT and CDR2 is YENEEA. Combining the CDR3 with reference TRBV11-3 and TRBJ1-1 gives the whole variable domain EAGVVQSPRYKIIEKKQPVAFWCNPISGHNTLYWYLQNLGQGPELLIRYENEEAVDDSQLPKDRFSAERLKGVDSTLKIQPAELGDSAVYLCASSFNMNTEAFFGQGTRLTVV.

This clone was found once. This chain links TRBV14 with TRBJ1-1; the match to TRBD1 covers 7 bases. V was pared by 4 bases and J by 10 bases, with 9 bases of the junction left unmatched. Germline loops: CDR1 SGHDN, CDR2 FVKESK. The CDR3 is 13 amino acids. This chain's CDR3 is CASSPGQLGGAFF. Written as DNA, the CDR3 is TGTGCCAGCAGCCCGGGACAGCTGGGGGGAGCTTTCTTT.

This clone was seen only once. The V call is TRBV7-2, the J call TRBJ2-7; a weak D match, TRBD2 (7 bases). The length of the CDR3 is 14 residues. Per the germline V gene, CDR1 is SGHTA and CDR2 is FQGNSA. The V end lost 0 bases, the J end lost 7 bases, and 13 bases lay between the germline ends. The CDR3 loop reads CASSLAGGPREQYF. CDR3 DNA sequence: TGTGCCAGCAGCTTAGCGGGGGGGCCGAGAGAGCAGTACTTC.

The CDR3 DNA reads as TGTGCCTGGAGTGTACGAAAGGGGGTGGGAAACATTCAGTACTTC. Translation gives CAWSVRKGVGNIQYF. The chain is built from TRBV30 and TRBJ2-4; the D gene is possibly TRBD1 (6 bases). Germline V gene sequence: CDR1 GTSNPN, CDR2 SVGIG (reference sequence). This CDR3 contains 15 residues. Trimming took off 0 bases at V and 6 bases at J, with 15 bases between the two ends.

The chain is built from TRBV6-5 and TRBJ2-7, with 7 nucleotides matching TRBD1. Germline CDR1 MNHEY, CDR2 SVGAGI. The CDR3 loop spans 14 amino acids. The ends lost 5 bases at V and 3 bases at J; junction bases unmatched: 7. This chain's CDR3 is CASSGPGGYYEQYF. In DNA form, the CDR3 reads TGTGCCAGCAGTGGGCCAGGGGGATACTACGAGCAGTACTTC.